This T cell receptor beta chain is from a study of T-cell memory formation after mild COVID-19. Study-level information: Clusters were largely donor specific.

V shed 0 bases and J 3 bases; nucleotides not matched to a gene: 6. The CDR3 sequence is 16 residues long. CDR1 and CDR2 from the germline V gene are MNHNS and SASEGT. One entry per CDR3 protein, called by TCRdb with MiXCR from the 5' RACE reads. The data hold 58,000 or so distinct CDR3 sequences, with around 30% observed a single time. This clonotype was recorded many times. The rearrangement joins TRBV6-1 to TRBJ2-5, with TRBD2 matching 8 bases. The receptor's source is a man aged 18 to 30 who had mild COVID-19 (a few samples of this study predate the infection). Cell type and time point are not known. Source material: PBMCs or a T cell subset sorted from them (not recorded which). The CDR3 loop reads CASSEAIGSGEETQYF. The DNA of the CDR3 is TGTGCCAGCAGTGAAGCGATCGGTAGCGGGGAAGAGACCCAGTACTTC.